What follows are 21 T cell receptor beta chains derived from one specimen sequenced in a study of cytomegalovirus exposure and HLA in healthy donors. Amplification used 60 Vbeta primers and 13 Jbeta primers. Clones were read by immunoSEQ multiplex PCR, and TCRdb kept only the in-frame ones, dropping some. In all, the sample yields 90,000 to 150,000 clones. What was sequenced was PBMCs. Receptor source: a man aged 18-30 years in good health and CMV-seronegative.

This chain uses TRBV27 with TRBJ1-4, with a possible D match to TRBD1 (6 bases). The ends were cut back, 5 bases at V and 13 bases at J, with 23 bases in the middle. Per the germline V gene, CDR1 is MNHEY and CDR2 is SMNVEV (reference sequence). The CDR3 is 15 amino acids. CDR3 nucleotides: TGTGCCAGCAGTCCAGGGACAAGTTCGACCTGGAGACTGTTTTTT. This gives the protein CASSPGTSSTWRLFF. Using reference TRBV27 and TRBJ1-4 for the parts outside the CDR3, the full variable domain is EAQVTQNPRYLITVTGKKLTVTCSQNMNHEYMSWYRQDPGLGLRQIYYSMNVEVTDKGDVPEGYKVSRKEKRNFPLILESPSPNQTSLYFCASSPGTSSTWRLFFGSGTQLSVL.

The J gene is TRBJ1-2, the V gene TRBV19; D is possibly TRBD1 (5 bases). Trimming pared 4 bases from V and 8 bases from J, leaving 17 bases between. The CDR3 has 14 amino acids. Germline V CDR1 and CDR2: LNHDA, SQIVND (reference sequence). The CDR3 region is CASSTGEAWGGYTF. CDR3 nucleotides: TGTGCCAGTAGTACGGGAGAAGCCTGGGGGGGCTACACCTTC. The variable domain in full, with the rest retrieved from reference TRBV19 and TRBJ1-2, is DGGITQSPKYLFRKEGQNVTLSCEQNLNHDAMYWYRQDPGQGLRLIYYSQIVNDFQKGDIAEGYSVSREKKESFPLTVTSAQKNPTAFYLCASSTGEAWGGYTFGSGTRLTVV.

In DNA, the CDR3 is TGTGCCAGCAGCCTGGACAGGGATCAGCCCCAGCATTTT. It yields the protein CASSLDRDQPQHF. The V and J genes are TRBV6-1 and TRBJ1-5; 8 positions agree with TRBD1. Germline V gene sequence: CDR1 MNHNS, CDR2 SASEGT. The CDR3 contains 13 residues. Trimming took 6 bases from V and 5 from J; bases not matched to a gene: 3.

V gene TRBV15 combines with J gene TRBJ1-1, with D uncertain. The V end lost 0 bases, the J end lost 0 bases, and 11 bases lay between the germline ends. The CDR3 loop spans 16 amino acids. Germline CDR1 is LNHNV and CDR2 is YYDKDF (reference sequence). CDR3 coding DNA: TGTGCCACCAGCAGAGATGGAGAGCTTATGAACACTGAAGCTTTCTTT. It encodes CATSRDGELMNTEAFF.

The V and J genes are TRBV7-6 and TRBJ1-4; 7 nucleotides agree with TRBD1. Per the germline V gene, CDR1 is SGHVS and CDR2 is FNYEAQ. V was clipped by 5 bases and J by 6 bases; unmatched bases: 6. CDR3 length: 14 amino acids. The CDR3, as DNA: TGTGCCAGCAGCGGAAGGGACAGAGATGAAAAACTGTTTTTT. Protein: CASSGRDRDEKLFF.

V is TRBV7-9 and J is TRBJ2-3; D is perhaps TRBD2 (6 bases). Germline CDR1 SEHNR, CDR2 FQNEAQ (reference sequence). The CDR3 is made up of 15 amino acids. V dropped 4 bases and J dropped 2 bases, with 13 bases sitting between them. The CDR3 protein is CASSSPGEYTDTQYF. As DNA, the CDR3 is TGTGCCAGCAGCTCCCCGGGGGAATACACAGATACGCAGTATTTT.

On this clone: The sample contains more than one DNA sequence encoding this CDR3. The V call is TRBV28, the J call TRBJ1-5; D is uncertain. CDR3 length: 14 amino acids. V gave up 5 bases and J gave up 0 bases, with 8 bases separating them. Per the germline V gene, CDR1 is MDHEN and CDR2 is SYDVKM. CDR3 nucleotide sequence: TGTGCCAGCAGTCAGGCTTATAGCAATCAGCCCCAGCATTTT. Protein product: CASSQAYSNQPQHF.

The chain carries TRBV9 and TRBJ2-6; no definite D call. V lost 0 bases and J 12 bases, leaving 4 bases between the germline ends. CDR1 and CDR2 (germline): SGDLS, YYNGEE. This CDR3 comprises 11 residues. The CDR3 region is CASSVDSVLTF. CDR3 DNA sequence: TGTGCCAGCAGCGTAGACAGCGTCCTGACTTTC.

The chain couples TRBV6-5 to TRBJ1-1; 7 nucleotides line up with TRBD1. Germline loops: CDR1 MNHEY, CDR2 SVGAGI. The CDR3 contains 13 residues. V shed 0 bases and J 6 bases; nucleotides not matched to a gene: 1. CDR3 amino acids: CASSYSGTAEAFF. The CDR3 DNA sequence: TGTGCCAGCAGTTACTCGGGGACAGCTGAAGCTTTCTTT.

The chain carries TRBV19 and TRBJ1-1, with D perhaps TRBD1 (6 bases). The CDR3 is 13 amino acids. Germline lookup yields CDR1 LNHDA and CDR2 SQIVND (reference sequence). Trimming cost V 4 bases and J 5 bases, with 11 bases left between them. The CDR3 sequence: CASSTGEGTEAFF. The DNA of the CDR3 is TGTGCCAGTAGTACAGGGGAAGGGACTGAAGCTTTCTTT.

The J gene is TRBJ2-3, the V gene TRBV2, with D possibly being TRBD2 (6 bases). Germline V lookup: CDR1 SNHLY, CDR2 FYNNEI. The CDR3 length is 16 residues. V gave up 7 bases and J gave up 4 bases, with 21 bases separating them. For the CDR3, the DNA is TGTGCCAGCATGCTACGTGGGACTCTAGGGGCAGATACGCAGTATTTT. Encoded protein: CASMLRGTLGADTQYF. The entire variable domain, with the rest obtained from reference TRBV2 and TRBJ2-3, is as follows: EPEVTQTPSHQVTQMGQEVILRCVPISNHLYFYWYRQILGQKVEFLVSFYNNEISEKSEIFDDQFSVERPDGSNFTLKIRSTKLEDSAMYFCASMLRGTLGADTQYFGPGTRLTVL.

This chain uses TRBV5-4 with TRBJ1-6, with a weak D call TRBD1 (5 bases). This CDR3 comprises 15 residues. The V end lost 4 bases, the J end lost 8 bases, and 16 bases lay between the germline ends. Per germline, CDR1 SGHNT and CDR2 YYREEE (reference sequence). As DNA, the CDR3 is TGTGCCAGCAGCCTGGGACTTGCGGGGGATTCACCCCTCCACTTT. Translating it yields CASSLGLAGDSPLHF.

The chain's CDR3 is CASSQMGTGSYNSPLHF. CDR3 coding DNA: TGCGCCAGCAGCCAGATGGGGACAGGGTCCTATAATTCACCCCTCCACTTT. The gene calls are TRBV4-1 and TRBJ1-6, with 9 bases matching TRBD1. From germline, CDR1 is MGHRA and CDR2 YSYEKL. The CDR3 sequence is 17 residues long. V lost 3 bases to trimming and J lost 1 base; unmatched junction nucleotides: 4.

This chain uses TRBV5-1 with TRBJ1-1, with D hard to call. Trimming pared 4 bases from V and 5 bases from J, leaving 15 bases between. CDR3 length: 14 residues. From germline, CDR1 is SGHRS and CDR2 YFSETQ. The CDR3 DNA reads TGCGCCAGCAGCCCAGATCCGGGAAGGACTGAAGCTTTCTTT. Its protein product is CASSPDPGRTEAFF. Supplemented by reference TRBV5-1 and TRBJ1-1, the full variable domain reads KAGVTQTPRYLIKTRGQQVTLSCSPISGHRSVSWYQQTPGQGLQFLFEYFSETQRNKGNFPGRFSGRQFSNSRSEMNVSTLELGDSALYLCASSPDPGRTEAFFGQGTRLTVV.

The J gene is TRBJ2-7, the V gene TRBV19, with 7 bases aligning to TRBD1. Trimming removed 3 bases from V and 5 bases from J; junction bases left unmatched: 4. The CDR3 runs to 13 residues. Germline V gene sequence: CDR1 LNHDA, CDR2 SQIVND (reference sequence). In nucleotides, the CDR3 is TGTGCCAGTAGTATCCTACAGGGGAACGAGCAGTACTTC. This gives the protein CASSILQGNEQYF.

The J gene is TRBJ2-5, the V gene TRBV5-1; D gene ambiguous. Germline-derived CDR1 and CDR2 are SGHRS and YFSETQ. With 2 bases removed from V and 5 bases from J, the gap between germline ends came to 4 bases. The CDR3 runs to 11 residues. As DNA, the CDR3 is TGCGCCAGCAGCTTAGAGGAGACCCAGTACTTC. Amino acid sequence: CASSLEETQYF.

V gene TRBV9 combines with J gene TRBJ2-7, with D uncertain. This CDR3 is 15 amino acids long. With 0 bases removed from V and 5 bases from J, the gap between germline ends came to 15 bases. Germline CDR1 SGDLS, CDR2 YYNGEE. Here the CDR3 DNA reads TGTGCCAGCAGCGTAGGCCCAGTCGTCTCAGACGAGCAGTACTTC. It encodes CASSVGPVVSDEQYF.

The chain carries TRBV14 and TRBJ1-2; D remains unclear. CDR3 size: 12 residues. CDR1 and CDR2 (germline): SGHDN, FVKESK. Trimming pared 10 bases from V and 3 bases from J, leaving 12 bases between. This chain's CDR3 is CATLNEDYGYTF. The CDR3 DNA reads as TGTGCCACCCTCAATGAGGACTATGGCTACACCTTC.

The chain combines TRBV5-1 with TRBJ1-1; D is undetermined. The V end was cut by 2 bases, the J end by 2 bases, with 7 bases between. The CDR3 sequence is 13 residues long. Germline CDR1 reads SGHRS; CDR2 reads YFSETQ. CDR3 in DNA: TGCGCCAGCAGCTTCGAGGAAAACACTGAAGCTTTCTTT. Encoded protein: CASSFEENTEAFF.

This chain uses TRBV28 with TRBJ1-4; D possibly corresponds to TRBD1 (5 bases). Trimming took 2 bases from V and 7 from J, leaving 11 bases between them. Germline V lookup: CDR1 MDHEN, CDR2 SYDVKM. This CDR3 spans 14 amino acids. The CDR3: CASSLKGRGEKLFF. The DNA of the CDR3 is TGTGCCAGCAGTTTAAAGGGGCGAGGTGAAAAACTGTTTTTT.

The genes are TRBV7-2 and TRBJ2-7; TRBD2 matches at 13 bases. The end of the DNA aligns better with TRBJ2-5, so the J call may be wrong. The CDR3 spans 14 residues. From germline, CDR1 is SGHTA and CDR2 FQGNSA. CDR3 bases: TGTGCCAGCAGCGTGGGGACTAGCGGGAAGACCCAGTACTTC. Protein: CASSVGTSGKTQYF.